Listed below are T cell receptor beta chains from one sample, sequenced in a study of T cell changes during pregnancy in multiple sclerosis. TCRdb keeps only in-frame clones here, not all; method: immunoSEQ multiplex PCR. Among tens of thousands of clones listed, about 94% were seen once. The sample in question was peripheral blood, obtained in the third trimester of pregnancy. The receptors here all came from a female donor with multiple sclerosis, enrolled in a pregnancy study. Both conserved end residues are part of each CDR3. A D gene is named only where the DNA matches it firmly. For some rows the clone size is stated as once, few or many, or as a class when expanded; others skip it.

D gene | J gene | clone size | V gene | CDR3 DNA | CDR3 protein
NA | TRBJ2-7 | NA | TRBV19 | TGTGCCAGTAGTATATCGGGGAGCTACGAGCAGTACTTC | CASSISGSYEQYF
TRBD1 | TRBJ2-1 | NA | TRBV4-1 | TGCGCCAGCAGCCAAGGGGAAAGGGACAGCTACAATGAGCAGTTCTTC | CASSQGERDSYNEQFF
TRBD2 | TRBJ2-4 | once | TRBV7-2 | TGTGCCAGCAGCTTTGGACTAGCGGGGACCAAAGCCAAAAACATTCAGTACTTC | CASSFGLAGTKAKNIQYF
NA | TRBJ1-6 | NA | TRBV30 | TGTGCCTGGACGGGGAGCTCCTATAATTCACCCCTCCACTTT | CAWTGSSYNSPLHF
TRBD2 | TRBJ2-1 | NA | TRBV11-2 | TGTGCCAGCAGCTTAGTCTTCGGGGGGAGCTCCTACAATGAGCAGTTCTTC | CASSLVFGGSSYNEQFF
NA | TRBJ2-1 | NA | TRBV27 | TGTGCCAGCAGGGGAGGATGGGATGAGCAGTTCTTC | CASRGGWDEQFF
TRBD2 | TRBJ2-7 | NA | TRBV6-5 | TGTGCCAGCAGCTACCGCGGGGGGGCGGTAGCCTACGAGCAGTACTTC | CASSYRGGAVAYEQYF
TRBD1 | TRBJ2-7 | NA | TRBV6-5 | TGTGCCAGCAGGGTGACAGGGGCAAGGTACGAGCAGTACTTC | CASRVTGARYEQYF
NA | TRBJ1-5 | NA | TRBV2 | TGTGCCAGCAGTGAGGGGGGGAAGGGGATCGTAGATCAGCCCCAGCATTTT | CASSEGGKGIVDQPQHF
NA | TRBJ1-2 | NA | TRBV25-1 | TGTGCCAGCAACGACAGCTTCTTCTATGGCTACACCTTC | CASNDSFFYGYTF
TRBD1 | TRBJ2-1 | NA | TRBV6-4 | TGTGCCAGCAGTGACCGGGGACAGCCGAGTAATGAGCAGTTCTTC | CASSDRGQPSNEQFF
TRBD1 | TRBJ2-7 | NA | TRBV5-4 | TGTGCCAGCAGAAGTCGGACAGGGAGCTCCTACGAGCAGTACTTC | CASRSRTGSSYEQYF
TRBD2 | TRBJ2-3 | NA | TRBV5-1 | TGCGCCAGCAGTCTCCTCCTGCGGGGGGATACGCAGTATTTT | CASSLLLRGDTQYF
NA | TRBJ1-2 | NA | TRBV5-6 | TGTGCCAGCAGCTTGGGGCCACAGGGATTCGTCTATGGCTACACCTTC | CASSLGPQGFVYGYTF
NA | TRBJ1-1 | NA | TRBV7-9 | TGTGCCAGCAGCCTAGAAGTACAGGGCGACCCTGAAGCTTTCTTT | CASSLEVQGDPEAFF
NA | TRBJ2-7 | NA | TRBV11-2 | TGTGCCAGCGGGACTACAGGGTCCTCCTACGAGCAGTACTTC | CASGTTGSSYEQYF
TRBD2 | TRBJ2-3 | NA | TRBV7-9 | TGTGCCAGCAGACTCAGACTAGCGGGGGACACAGATACGCAGTATTTT | CASRLRLAGDTDTQYF
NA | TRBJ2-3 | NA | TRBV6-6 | TGTGCCAGCCATACCCCGGGGGCAGATACGCAGTATTTT | CASHTPGADTQYF
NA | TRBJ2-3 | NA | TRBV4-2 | TGTGCCAGCAGCCAAGATCCTTTTAATACGCAGTATTTT | CASSQDPFNTQYF
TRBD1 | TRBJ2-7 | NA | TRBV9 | TGTGCCAGCAGTAGAACAGGGGGGTACGAGCAGTACTTC | CASSRTGGYEQYF
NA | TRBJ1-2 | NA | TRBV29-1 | TGCAGCGTTGAAGGAGGCAGGGGCCCCGGTGGCTATGGCTACACCTTC | CSVEGGRGPGGYGYTF
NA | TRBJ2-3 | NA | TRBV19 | TGTGCCAGTAGTAGAGCGGACTACACAGATACGCAGTATTTT | CASSRADYTDTQYF
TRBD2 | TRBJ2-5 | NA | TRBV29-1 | TGCAGCGTTGGCGGGGGTGAGGGGGAGACCCAGTACTTC | CSVGGGEGETQYF
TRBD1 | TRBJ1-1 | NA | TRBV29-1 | TGCAGCGCCCCGCTACAGGGGACTGAAGCTTTCTTT | CSAPLQGTEAFF
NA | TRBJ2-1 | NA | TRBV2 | TGTGCCAGCAGTGAACAGGTCGAGCAGTTCTTC | CASSEQVEQFF
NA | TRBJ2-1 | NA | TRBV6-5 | TGTGCCAGCAGTTACTCGAACGGGGAATACAATGAGCAGTTCTTC | CASSYSNGEYNEQFF
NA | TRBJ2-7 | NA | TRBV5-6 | TGTGCCAGCAGCCTTCGACAGACCTACGAGCAGTACTTC | CASSLRQTYEQYF
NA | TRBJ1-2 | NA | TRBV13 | TGTGCCAGCAGCTTAGATCCGGAGGCTCCTGGCTACACCTTC | CASSLDPEAPGYTF
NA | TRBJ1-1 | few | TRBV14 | TGTGCCAGCAGCCTTACTCCAGGGAACACTGAAGCTTTCTTT | CASSLTPGNTEAFF
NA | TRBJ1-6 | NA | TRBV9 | TGTGCCAGCAGCGTAGTGGGGCGTAATTCACCCCTCCACTTT | CASSVVGRNSPLHF
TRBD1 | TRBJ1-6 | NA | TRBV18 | TGTGCCAGCTCACCACAGACAGGGGGGAATTCACCCCTCCACTTT | CASSPQTGGNSPLHF
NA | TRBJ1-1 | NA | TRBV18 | TGTGCCAGCTCACCACAGGGGTATGAAGCTTTCTTT | CASSPQGYEAFF
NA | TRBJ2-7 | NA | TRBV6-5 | TGTGCCAGCAGTTACTCCCCGGTGAACCACGAGCAGTACTTC | CASSYSPVNHEQYF
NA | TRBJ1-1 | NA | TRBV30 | TGTGCCTGGAGTTTTAGCTCGGGGGGGACTGAAGCTTTCTTT | CAWSFSSGGTEAFF
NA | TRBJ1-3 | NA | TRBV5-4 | TGTGCCAGCAGCTTGCAGGGTGGCGGAAACACCATATATTTT | CASSLQGGGNTIYF
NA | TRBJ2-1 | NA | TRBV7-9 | TGTGCCAGCAGCTCCAACGGTTATGAGCAGTTCTTC | CASSSNGYEQFF
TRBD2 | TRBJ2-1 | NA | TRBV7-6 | TGTGCCAGCAGCTTAGGGGCGACTAGCGGGGCCCGAGAGCAGTTCTTC | CASSLGATSGAREQFF
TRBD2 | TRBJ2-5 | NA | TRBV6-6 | TGTGCCAGCAGTGGACTAGCGGGGACGATCCAAGAGACCCAGTACTTC | CASSGLAGTIQETQYF
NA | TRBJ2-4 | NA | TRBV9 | TGTGCCAGCAGCCCCATTTCAGGAGCCAAAAACATTCAGTACTTC | CASSPISGAKNIQYF
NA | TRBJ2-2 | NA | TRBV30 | TGTGCCTGGAGTTCCCATACCGGGGAGCTGTTTTTT | CAWSSHTGELFF
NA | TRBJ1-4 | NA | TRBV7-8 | TGTGCCAGCAGCCCAAGGGAGGGGCGGGCGGGGAATGAAAAACTGTTTTTT | CASSPREGRAGNEKLFF
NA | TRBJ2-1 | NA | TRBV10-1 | TGCGCCAGCAGTGACCGGGTGGAGGAGCAGTTCTTC | CASSDRVEEQFF
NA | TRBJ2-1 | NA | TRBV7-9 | TGTGCCAGCAGCCTGGGCGAAGGGGTATACAATGAGCAGTTCTTC | CASSLGEGVYNEQFF
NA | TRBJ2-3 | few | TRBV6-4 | TGTGCCAGCAGTGTACGGGGGACCCTAACAGATACGCAGTATTTT | CASSVRGTLTDTQYF
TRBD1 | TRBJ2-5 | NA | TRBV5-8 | TGTGCCAGCAACGGCCCGACAGGGGAAGAGACCCAGTACTTC | CASNGPTGEETQYF
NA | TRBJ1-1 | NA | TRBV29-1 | TGCAGGCTTCCCCGACAGGCCAGGAACACTGAAGCTTTCTTT | CRLPRQARNTEAFF
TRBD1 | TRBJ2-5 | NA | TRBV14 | TGTGCCAGCAGCCAAGATATCGGTCGAGACGGACAGGGGGCAGAGACCCAGTACTTC | CASSQDIGRDGQGAETQYF
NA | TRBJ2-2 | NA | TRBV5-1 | TGCGCCAGCAGCTTGGGGGACTCCGTCACCGGGGAGCTGTTTTTT | CASSLGDSVTGELFF
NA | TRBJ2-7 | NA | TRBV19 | TGTGCCAGTAGTATTACGGGGTTGTTCCACGAGCAGTACTTC | CASSITGLFHEQYF
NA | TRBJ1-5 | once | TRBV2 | TGTGCCAGCAGTGGAGGGTTTGGTAATCAGCCCCAGCATTTT | CASSGGFGNQPQHF
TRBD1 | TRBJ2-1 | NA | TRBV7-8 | TGTGCCAGCAGCTTAGCCAGGGGGCTTTACAATGAGCAGTTCTTC | CASSLARGLYNEQFF
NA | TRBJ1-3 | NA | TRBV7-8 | TGTGCCAGCACCGCCCGGGAGGGCGGGGGTTTCTCTGGAAACACCATATATTTT | CASTAREGGGFSGNTIYF
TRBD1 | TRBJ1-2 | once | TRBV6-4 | TGTGCCAGCCCGGGACAGGGGGAAGGCTACACCTTC | CASPGQGEGYTF
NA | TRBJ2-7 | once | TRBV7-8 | TGTGCCAGCAGCCCCCGGACAACGGAGCAGTACTTC | CASSPRTTEQYF
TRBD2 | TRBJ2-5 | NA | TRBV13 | TGTGCCAGCAGCTTAGGGGGAGGGTCCCAAGAGACCCAGTACTTC | CASSLGGGSQETQYF
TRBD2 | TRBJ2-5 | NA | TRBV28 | TGTGCCAGCAGTTCGGGACTAGCGGGCGGTCAAGAGACCCAGTACTTC | CASSSGLAGGQETQYF